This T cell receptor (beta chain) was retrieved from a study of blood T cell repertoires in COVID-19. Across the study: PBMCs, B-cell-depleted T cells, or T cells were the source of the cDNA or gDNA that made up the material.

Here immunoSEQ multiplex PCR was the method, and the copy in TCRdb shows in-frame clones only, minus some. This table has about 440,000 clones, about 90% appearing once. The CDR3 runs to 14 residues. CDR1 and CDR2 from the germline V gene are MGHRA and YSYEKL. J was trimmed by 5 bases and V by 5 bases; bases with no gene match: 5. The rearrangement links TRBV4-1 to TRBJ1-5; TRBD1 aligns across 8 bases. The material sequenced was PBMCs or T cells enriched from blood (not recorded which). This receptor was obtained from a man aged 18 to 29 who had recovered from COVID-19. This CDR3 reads CASSLQGVDQPQHF. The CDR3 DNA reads TGCGCCAGCAGCTTACAGGGGGTTGATCAGCCCCAGCATTTT.